This TCR beta chain was identified during a study of shared T cell receptors in the human thymus. Repertoires were generated with immunoSEQ multiplex PCR, while TCRdb's copy carries only in-frame clones and drops some. The repertoire consists of roughly 410,000 clones, with 95% occurring once and the leading ten covering around 0.018%. The CDR3 has 15 amino acids. CDR1 is MDHEN, CDR2 SYDVKM, per germline. With 7 bases clipped from V and 1 base from J, the junction kept 6 bases outside the gene matches. This receptor was taken from a human donor. The sample was thymocytes. V usage is TRBV28 and J usage is TRBJ2-3; 9 positions match TRBD1. The CDR3 coding sequence is TGTGCCAGCAACCCGGGACAGGGTCGCACAGATACGCAGTATTTT. It yields the protein CASNPGQGRTDTQYF.